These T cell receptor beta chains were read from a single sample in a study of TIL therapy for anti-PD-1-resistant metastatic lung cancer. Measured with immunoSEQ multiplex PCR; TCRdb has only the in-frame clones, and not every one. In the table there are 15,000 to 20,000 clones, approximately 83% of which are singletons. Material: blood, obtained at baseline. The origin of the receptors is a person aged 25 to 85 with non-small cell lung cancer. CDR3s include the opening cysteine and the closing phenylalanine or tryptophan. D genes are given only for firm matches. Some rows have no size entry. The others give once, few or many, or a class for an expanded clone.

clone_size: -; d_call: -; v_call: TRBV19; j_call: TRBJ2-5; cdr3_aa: CASSMAGGRQETQYF; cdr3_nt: TGTGCCAGTAGTATGGCCGGGGGCCGGCAAGAGACCCAGTACTTC
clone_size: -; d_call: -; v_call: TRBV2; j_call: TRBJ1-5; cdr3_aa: CASGNRVRVRNQPQHF; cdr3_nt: TGTGCCAGCGGGAACAGGGTTCGTGTGCGCAATCAGCCCCAGCATTTT
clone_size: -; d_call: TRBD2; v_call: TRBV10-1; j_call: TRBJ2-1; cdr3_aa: CASHGTREGNEQFF; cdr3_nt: TGCGCCAGCCACGGGACTAGGGAAGGCAATGAGCAGTTCTTC
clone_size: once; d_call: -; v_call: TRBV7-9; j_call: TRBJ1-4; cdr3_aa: CASSLTRTSNEKLFF; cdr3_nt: TGTGCCAGCAGCTTAACCAGGACCTCTAATGAAAAACTGTTTTTT
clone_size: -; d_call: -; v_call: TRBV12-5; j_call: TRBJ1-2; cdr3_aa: CASVYRGYTF; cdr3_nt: TGTGCTAGTGTCTATAGGGGCTACACCTTC
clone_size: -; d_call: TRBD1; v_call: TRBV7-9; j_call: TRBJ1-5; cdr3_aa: CASSEDRGSNQPQHF; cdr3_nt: TGTGCCAGCAGCGAGGACAGGGGTAGCAATCAGCCCCAGCATTTT
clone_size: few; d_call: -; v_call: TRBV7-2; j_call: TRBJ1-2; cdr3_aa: CASSSTTQGYTF; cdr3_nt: TGTGCCAGCAGCTCTACCACCCAAGGCTACACCTTC
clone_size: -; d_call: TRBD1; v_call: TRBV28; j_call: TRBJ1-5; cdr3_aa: CASSLVPGQGGPPSNQPQHF; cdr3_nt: TGTGCCAGCAGTTTAGTTCCGGGACAGGGGGGTCCCCCAAGCAATCAGCCCCAGCATTTT
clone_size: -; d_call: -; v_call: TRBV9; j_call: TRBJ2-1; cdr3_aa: CASSAQVSYNEQFF; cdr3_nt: TGTGCCAGCAGCGCCCAAGTATCCTACAATGAGCAGTTCTTC
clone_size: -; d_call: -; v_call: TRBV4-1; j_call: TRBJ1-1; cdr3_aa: CASSQEIETIPEAFF; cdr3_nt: TGCGCCAGCAGCCAAGAAATAGAGACGATCCCTGAAGCTTTCTTT
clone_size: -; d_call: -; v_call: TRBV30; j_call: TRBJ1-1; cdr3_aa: CAWKVGTNTEAFF; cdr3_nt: TGTGCCTGGAAGGTAGGGACTAACACTGAAGCTTTCTTT
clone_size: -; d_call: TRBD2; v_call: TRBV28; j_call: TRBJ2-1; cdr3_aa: CASSPWGGSYNEQFF; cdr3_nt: TGTGCCAGCAGTCCATGGGGGGGCTCCTACAATGAGCAGTTCTTC